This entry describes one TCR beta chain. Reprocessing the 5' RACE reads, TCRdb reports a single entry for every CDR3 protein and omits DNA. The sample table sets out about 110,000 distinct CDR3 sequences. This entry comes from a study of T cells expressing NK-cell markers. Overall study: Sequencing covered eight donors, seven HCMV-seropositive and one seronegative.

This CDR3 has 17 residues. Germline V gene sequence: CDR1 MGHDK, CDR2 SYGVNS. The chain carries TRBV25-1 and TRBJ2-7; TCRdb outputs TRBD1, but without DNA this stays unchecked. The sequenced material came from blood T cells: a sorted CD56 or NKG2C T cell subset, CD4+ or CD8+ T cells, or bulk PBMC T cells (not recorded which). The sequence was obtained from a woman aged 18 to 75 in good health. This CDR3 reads CASSEWIPGQGADEQYF.